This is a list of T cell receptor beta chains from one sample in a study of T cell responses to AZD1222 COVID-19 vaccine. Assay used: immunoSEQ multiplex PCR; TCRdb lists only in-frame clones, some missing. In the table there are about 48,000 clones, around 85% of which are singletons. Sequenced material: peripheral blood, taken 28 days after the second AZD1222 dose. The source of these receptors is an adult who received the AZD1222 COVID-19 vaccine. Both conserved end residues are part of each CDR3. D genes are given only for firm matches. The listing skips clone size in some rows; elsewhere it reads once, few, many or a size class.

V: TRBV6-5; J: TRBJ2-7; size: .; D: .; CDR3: CASSYGLGGSYEQYF; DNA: TGTGCCAGCAGTTACGGGCTAGGAGGGAGCTACGAGCAGTACTTC
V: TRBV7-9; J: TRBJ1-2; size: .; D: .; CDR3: CASSLAGSSRDGYTF; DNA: TGTGCCAGCAGCTTAGCCGGCTCGTCAAGAGATGGCTACACCTTC
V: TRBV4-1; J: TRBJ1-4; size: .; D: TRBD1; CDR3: CASSREQGASNEKLFF; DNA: TGCGCCAGCAGCCGGGAACAGGGGGCGTCTAATGAAAAACTGTTTTTT
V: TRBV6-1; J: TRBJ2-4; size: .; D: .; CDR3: CASSDPLRTPRAKNIQYF; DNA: TGTGCCAGCAGTGATCCACTTAGGACTCCCAGGGCCAAAAACATTCAGTACTTC
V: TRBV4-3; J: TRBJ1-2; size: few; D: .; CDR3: CASSQVLQGNYGYTF; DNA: TGCGCCAGCAGCCAAGTGTTACAGGGCAACTATGGCTACACCTTC
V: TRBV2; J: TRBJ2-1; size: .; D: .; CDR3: CASEMYDEQFF; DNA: TGTGCCAGCGAGATGTACGATGAGCAGTTCTTC
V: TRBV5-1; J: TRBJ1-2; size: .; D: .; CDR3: CASSLEGDYGYTF; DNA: TGCGCCAGCAGCTTGGAGGGGGACTATGGCTACACCTTC
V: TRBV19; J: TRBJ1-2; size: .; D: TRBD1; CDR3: CASSPGGNYGYTF; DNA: TGTGCCAGTAGCCCAGGGGGAAACTATGGCTACACCTTC
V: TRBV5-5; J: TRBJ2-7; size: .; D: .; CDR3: CASSLERFSSYEQYF; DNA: TGTGCCAGCAGCTTGGAACGTTTTTCATCCTACGAGCAGTACTTC
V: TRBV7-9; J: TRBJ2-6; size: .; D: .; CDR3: CASSFPDAGANVLTF; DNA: TGTGCCAGCAGCTTTCCTGATGCTGGGGCCAACGTCCTGACTTTC
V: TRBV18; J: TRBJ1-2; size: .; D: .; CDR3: CASSPQGTYGYTF; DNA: TGTGCCAGCTCACCACAGGGTACCTATGGCTACACCTTC
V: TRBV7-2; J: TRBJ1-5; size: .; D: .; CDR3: CASSAAGNQPQHF; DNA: TGTGCCAGCAGCGCCGCGGGGAATCAGCCCCAGCATTTT
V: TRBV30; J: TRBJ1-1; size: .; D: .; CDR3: CAWSVLGQGAEAFF; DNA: TGTGCCTGGAGTGTATTGGGGCAGGGCGCTGAAGCTTTCTTT
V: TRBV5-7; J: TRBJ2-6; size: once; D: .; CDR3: CASSFEGVSGANVLTF; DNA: TGTGCCAGCAGCTTTGAGGGGGTGTCTGGGGCCAACGTCCTGACTTTC
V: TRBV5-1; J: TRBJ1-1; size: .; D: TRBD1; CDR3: CASSSQGALGTEAFF; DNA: TGCGCCAGCAGCTCGCAGGGGGCACTAGGGACTGAAGCTTTCTTT
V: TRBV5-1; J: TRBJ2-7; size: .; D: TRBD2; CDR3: CASSGLAGGSEQYF; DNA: TGCGCCAGCAGCGGACTAGCGGGCGGATCCGAGCAGTATTTC
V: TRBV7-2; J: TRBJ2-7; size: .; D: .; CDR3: CASSSLRSLEQYF; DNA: TGTGCCAGCAGCTCCCTACGTTCGCTCGAGCAGTACTTC
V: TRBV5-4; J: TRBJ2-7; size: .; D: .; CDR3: CASSLVGYEQYF; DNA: TGTGCCAGCAGCTTGGTGGGCTACGAGCAGTACTTC
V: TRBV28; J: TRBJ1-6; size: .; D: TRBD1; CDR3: CASSLGTGGDSPLHF; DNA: TGTGCCAGCAGTTTAGGTACAGGGGGCGATTCACCCCTCCACTTT
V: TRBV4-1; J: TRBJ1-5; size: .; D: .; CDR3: CASSHLSGKNQPQHF; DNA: TGCGCCAGCAGCCACCTATCCGGAAAAAATCAGCCCCAGCATTTT
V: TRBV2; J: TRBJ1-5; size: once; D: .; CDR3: CASSEGQGNNQPQHF; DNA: TGTGCCAGCAGTGAGGGCCAGGGCAACAATCAGCCCCAGCATTTT
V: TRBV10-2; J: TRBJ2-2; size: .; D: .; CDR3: CASSDVTGELFF; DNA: TGCGCCAGCAGTGACGTCACCGGGGAGCTGTTTTTT
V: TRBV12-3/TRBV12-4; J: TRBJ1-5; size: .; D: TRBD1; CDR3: CASSRQGDQPQHF; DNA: TGTGCCAGCAGTCGACAGGGGGATCAGCCCCAGCATTTT
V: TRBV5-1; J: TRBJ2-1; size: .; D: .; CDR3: CASSHGTSGYNEQFF; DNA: TGCGCCAGCAGCCACGGGACTTCCGGTTACAATGAGCAGTTCTTC
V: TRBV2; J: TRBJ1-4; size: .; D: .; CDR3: CASNDNPGLNEKLFF; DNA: TGTGCCAGCAATGATAATCCGGGACTAAATGAAAAACTGTTTTTT
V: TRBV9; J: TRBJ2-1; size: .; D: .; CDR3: CASSPFSGEQFF; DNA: TGTGCCAGCAGCCCCTTCTCCGGAGAGCAGTTCTTC
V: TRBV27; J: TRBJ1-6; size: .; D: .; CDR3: CASKGTYNSPLHF; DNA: TGTGCCAGCAAAGGAACCTATAATTCACCCCTCCACTTT
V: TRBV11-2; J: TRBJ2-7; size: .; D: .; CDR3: CASSLGGGFSSYEQYF; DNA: TGTGCCAGCAGCTTAGGTGGGGGTTTTAGCTCCTACGAGCAGTACTTC
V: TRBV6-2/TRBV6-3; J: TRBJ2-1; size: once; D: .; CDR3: CASSYETEYNEQFF; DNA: TGTGCCAGCAGTTACGAGACGGAATACAATGAGCAGTTCTTC
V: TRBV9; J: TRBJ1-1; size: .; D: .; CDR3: CASSVEHTVNTEAFF; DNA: TGTGCCAGCAGCGTAGAACATACGGTGAACACTGAAGCTTTCTTT
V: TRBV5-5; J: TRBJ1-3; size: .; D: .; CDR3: CASSLAWDPGNTIYF; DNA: TGTGCCAGCAGCTTGGCGTGGGACCCCGGAAACACCATATATTTT
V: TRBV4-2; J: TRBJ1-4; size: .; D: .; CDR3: CASSRYPSGATNEKLFF; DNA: TGTGCCAGCAGCCGATACCCTTCAGGAGCAACTAATGAAAAACTGTTTTTT
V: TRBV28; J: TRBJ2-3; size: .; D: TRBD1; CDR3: CASSGTGTDTQYF; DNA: TGTGCCAGCAGTGGGACAGGGACAGATACGCAGTATTTT
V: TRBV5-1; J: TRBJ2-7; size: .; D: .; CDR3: CASSASGQSSYEQYF; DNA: TGCGCCAGCAGCGCGAGTGGACAGAGCTCCTACGAGCAGTACTTC
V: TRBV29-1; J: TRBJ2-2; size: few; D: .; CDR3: CSARTPMNTGELFF; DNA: TGCAGCGCCCGGACTCCGATGAACACCGGGGAGCTGTTTTTT
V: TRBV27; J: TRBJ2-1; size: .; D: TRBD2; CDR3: CASNLAGGNEQFF; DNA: TGTGCCAGCAACCTAGCGGGAGGTAATGAGCAGTTCTTC
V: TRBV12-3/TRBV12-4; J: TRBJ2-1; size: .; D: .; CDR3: CASSFGREQFF; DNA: TGTGCCAGCAGTTTTGGTAGGGAGCAGTTCTTC